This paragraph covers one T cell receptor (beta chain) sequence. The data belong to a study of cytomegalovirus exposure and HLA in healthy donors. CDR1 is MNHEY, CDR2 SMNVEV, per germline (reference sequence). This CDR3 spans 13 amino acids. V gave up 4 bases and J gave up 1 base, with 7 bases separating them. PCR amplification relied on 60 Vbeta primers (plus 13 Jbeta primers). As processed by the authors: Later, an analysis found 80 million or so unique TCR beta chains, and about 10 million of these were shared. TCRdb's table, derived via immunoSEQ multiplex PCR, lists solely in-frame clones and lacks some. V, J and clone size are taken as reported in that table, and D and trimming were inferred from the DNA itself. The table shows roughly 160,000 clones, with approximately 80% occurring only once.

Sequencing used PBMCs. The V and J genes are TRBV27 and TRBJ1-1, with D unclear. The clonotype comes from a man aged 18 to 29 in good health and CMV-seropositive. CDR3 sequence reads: CASSYAGNTEAFF. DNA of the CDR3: TGTGCCAGCAGTTATGCAGGGAACACTGAAGCTTTCTTT.